The rows below give T cell receptor beta chains drawn from one sample of a study of early T cells in non-severe SARS-CoV-2 infection. TCRdb redid the calling of the 5' RACE reads with MiXCR, one entry per CDR3 protein. The table records roughly 90,000 distinct CDR3 sequences, 11% to 15% of them present only once. Sequencing was performed on whole blood. Receptors were obtained from an adult who was a healthcare worker with PCR-confirmed SARS-CoV-2 infection or an uninfected control (not recorded which). CDR3s include the opening cysteine and the closing phenylalanine or tryptophan. Fields, in order: V gene, J gene, clone size, D gene, CDR3 DNA, CDR3 protein. D genes are given only for firm matches. The size field is filled for only some rows; it gives once, few, many or a size class.

TRBV20-1	TRBJ1-6	NA	NA	TGCAGTGCTGGATCAACAGGGCAGTCACCCCTCCACTTT	CSAGSTGQSPLHF
TRBV27	TRBJ1-2	NA	TRBD1	TGTGCCAGCAGTGTGGGACAGGGGACCTATGGCTACACCTTC	CASSVGQGTYGYTF
TRBV7-9	TRBJ1-6	NA	TRBD1	TGTGCCAGCAAGGACAGGGCAAGCTCCTATAATTCACCCCTCCATTTT	CASKDRASSYNSPLHF
TRBV10-2	TRBJ1-6	many	NA	TGCGCCAGCAGTGATATGGGGGCTGTCACCCTCCACTTT	CASSDMGAVTLHF
TRBV7-2	TRBJ2-3	medium-sized	NA	TGTGCCAGCAGCTTCCGTGCCTCCCTAACAGATACGCAGTATTTT	CASSFRASLTDTQYF
TRBV5-6	TRBJ2-2	few	TRBD1	TGTGCCAGCAGCGGCCGGACAGGGGCGACCGGGGAGCTGTTTTTT	CASSGRTGATGELFF
TRBV7-2	TRBJ2-2	NA	NA	TGTGCCAGCCCCGGTAGGGAGAACACCGGGGAGCTGTTTTTT	CASPGRENTGELFF
TRBV11-3	TRBJ2-5	NA	NA	TGTGCCAGCAGCTTAGAAGCCTCAACGTGGGAGACCCAGTACTTC	CASSLEASTWETQYF
TRBV19	TRBJ2-7	many	TRBD2	TGTGCCAGTACCGTTTCTAGCGGGGGCCTACCCTACGAGCAGTACTTC	CASTVSSGGLPYEQYF
TRBV5-1	TRBJ1-1	many	NA	TGCGCCAGCAGCTTGACCGGACCCTTGAACACTGAAGCTTTCTTT	CASSLTGPLNTEAFF
TRBV10-3	TRBJ2-2	NA	NA	TGTGCCATCAGTGAGCGGGACACCGGGGAGCTGTTTTTT	CAISERDTGELFF
TRBV12-3/TRBV12-4	TRBJ1-5	few	NA	TGTGCCAGCAGTTTAGATGTTCTCGGGCCCCAGCATTTT	CASSLDVLGPQHF
TRBV5-8	TRBJ1-1	many	TRBD1	TGTGCCAGCAGCTCAGAACAGGGGGCCGGGACTGAAGCTTTCTTT	CASSSEQGAGTEAFF
TRBV7-9	TRBJ1-5	many	NA	TGTGCCAGCAGCGCCTTGGGCAATCAGCCCCAGCATTTT	CASSALGNQPQHF
TRBV7-6	TRBJ2-1	NA	NA	TGTGCCAGCAGCTCCTCTAGGGGGTTCAATGAGCAGTTCTTC	CASSSSRGFNEQFF
TRBV7-6	TRBJ2-5	NA	NA	TGTGCCAGCAGCTTACCGGGTCTATCTGCCGAGACCCAGTACTTC	CASSLPGLSAETQYF
TRBV4-1	TRBJ2-7	few	TRBD1	TGCGCCAGCAGCCAAGTGGGGACAGTGAGCTCCTACGAGCAGTACTTC	CASSQVGTVSSYEQYF
TRBV4-1	TRBJ2-7	NA	NA	TGCGCCAGCAGCCAAGAAGGGTTTATGGCCTCCTACGAGCAGTACTTC	CASSQEGFMASYEQYF
TRBV6-2/TRBV6-3	TRBJ2-7	NA	NA	TGTGCCAGCAGTACCACGGGGCCCTCCTACGAGCAGTACTTC	CASSTTGPSYEQYF
TRBV6-5	TRBJ2-5	many	NA	TGTGCCAGCAGTTACTCGGGCCGTCGAGAGACCCAGTACTTC	CASSYSGRRETQYF
TRBV7-3	TRBJ1-2	few	NA	TGTGCCAGCAGCCCTACGATTGGAGGGGGAGGCTACACCTTC	CASSPTIGGGGYTF
TRBV15	TRBJ2-5	NA	NA	TGTGCCACCAGCACCCAACGGCGGTTCCAAGAGACCCAGTACTTC	CATSTQRRFQETQYF
TRBV11-2	TRBJ2-2	few	NA	TGTGCCAGCAGCTCGGGAGCGGCCGGGGAGCTGTTTTTT	CASSSGAAGELFF
TRBV7-9	TRBJ2-5	NA	NA	TGTGCCAGCAGCCTTTTAATAGGGACCCAGTACTTC	CASSLLIGTQYF
TRBV28	TRBJ1-1	many	TRBD1	TGTGCCAGCAGTTCGGGACAGTCTAACACTGAAGCTTTCTTT	CASSSGQSNTEAFF
TRBV20-1	TRBJ2-3	NA	NA	TGCAGTGCGAGAAGACAGGTTCCCACAGATACGCAGTATTTT	CSARRQVPTDTQYF
TRBV4-3	TRBJ1-1	NA	NA	TGCGCCAGCAGCCAAGATACGTCAGGGTTTACTGAAGCTTTCTTT	CASSQDTSGFTEAFF
TRBV9	TRBJ1-6	few	NA	TGTGCCAGCAGGACGGCAAACCAAAATTCACCCCTCCACTTT	CASRTANQNSPLHF
TRBV6-1	TRBJ2-1	many	TRBD2	TGTGCCAGCAGGGTTAGCGGGGGGCTATACAATGAGCAGTTCTTC	CASRVSGGLYNEQFF
TRBV11-2	TRBJ1-2	NA	NA	TGTGCCAGCAGCGCCCGATCGGGGGCGCGGCTTCATGGCTACACCTTC	CASSARSGARLHGYTF
TRBV20-1	TRBJ1-1	NA	NA	TGCAGTGCTAGAGATCCTGGAGCTGGCACTGAAGCTTTCTTT	CSARDPGAGTEAFF
TRBV20-1	TRBJ2-1	many	NA	TGCAGTGCTGGGGGCCTCTTCTTC	CSAGGLFF
TRBV19	TRBJ2-5	many	NA	TGTGCCAGTAAACCGGCCGGGGCCCTCCAAGAGACCCAGTACTTC	CASKPAGALQETQYF
TRBV29-1	TRBJ1-1	many	NA	TGCAGCGTTGTCCCCAGGGAGGGCACTGAAGCTTTCTTT	CSVVPREGTEAFF
TRBV4-3	TRBJ2-1	NA	NA	TGCGCCAGCAGCCTCACTAGGACCTACAATGAGCAGTTCTTC	CASSLTRTYNEQFF
TRBV13	TRBJ2-5	few	TRBD2	TGTGCCAGCAGCCCCCGGGGGACTAGCCTCAGAACCCAGTACTTC	CASSPRGTSLRTQYF
TRBV12-3/TRBV12-4	TRBJ2-7	NA	TRBD2	TGTGCCAGCAGCTTCGGACTAGCCGAGCAGTACTTC	CASSFGLAEQYF
TRBV20-1	TRBJ2-7	NA	TRBD1	TGCAGTGCTACCCGGGGATTACAGGGGGCTCGCGACGAGCAGTACTTC	CSATRGLQGARDEQYF
TRBV7-6	TRBJ2-7	NA	TRBD1	TGTGCCAGCGGGACAGGCTACGAGCAGTACTTC	CASGTGYEQYF
TRBV12-3/TRBV12-4	TRBJ2-5	NA	NA	TGTGCCACCAAAAGGCAGACCCAAGAGACCCAGTACTTC	CATKRQTQETQYF
TRBV7-9	TRBJ2-2	NA	NA	TGTGCCAGCAGCTTAGACTCCGCGAACACCGGGGAGCTGTTTTTT	CASSLDSANTGELFF
TRBV11-2	TRBJ2-7	NA	NA	TGTGCCAGCACCGAAGGCAGAAAGTACGAGCAGTACTTC	CASTEGRKYEQYF
TRBV28	TRBJ2-4	many	NA	TGTGCCAGCAGTGCCGGACAACCCAAAAACATTCAGTACTTC	CASSAGQPKNIQYF
TRBV6-2/TRBV6-3	TRBJ1-1	many	NA	TGTGCCAGCAGTTACCCTACAGACACTGAAGCTTTCTTT	CASSYPTDTEAFF
TRBV6-1	TRBJ2-1	few	NA	TGTGCCAGCATAACGCGAAATGAGCAGTTCTTC	CASITRNEQFF
TRBV7-2	TRBJ1-2	few	NA	TGTGCCAGCAGCTACGGGACCTATGGCTACACCTTC	CASSYGTYGYTF
TRBV6-2/TRBV6-3	TRBJ1-1	many	NA	TGTGCCAGCAGCCTCGCATTGAGGGCCCACACTGAAGCTTTCTTT	CASSLALRAHTEAFF
TRBV6-1	TRBJ2-7	few	NA	TGTGCCATCCGAAATCGGGCGGCCCCCTACGAGCAGTACTTC	CAIRNRAAPYEQYF
TRBV7-9	TRBJ2-7	few	TRBD2	TGTGCCAGCAGCTTAGGCGGGCTAGCGGGGGGATCATACGAGCAGTACTTC	CASSLGGLAGGSYEQYF